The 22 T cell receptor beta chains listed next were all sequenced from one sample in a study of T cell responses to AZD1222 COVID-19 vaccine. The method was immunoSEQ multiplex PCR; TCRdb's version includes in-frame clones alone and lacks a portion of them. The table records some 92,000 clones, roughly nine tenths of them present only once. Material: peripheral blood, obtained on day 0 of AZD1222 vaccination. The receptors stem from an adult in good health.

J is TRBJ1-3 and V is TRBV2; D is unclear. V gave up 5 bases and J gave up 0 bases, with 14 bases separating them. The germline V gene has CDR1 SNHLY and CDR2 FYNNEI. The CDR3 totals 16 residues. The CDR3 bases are TGTGCCAGCAGTTTTCGAAGCTCCAGCTCTGGAAACACCATATATTTT. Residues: CASSFRSSSSGNTIYF.

CDR3 sequence (DNA): TGTGCCAGCAGCGAACCGGGACAGGGACTCGATGAGCAGTTCTTC. The encoded protein is CASSEPGQGLDEQFF. The chain is built from TRBV7-9 and TRBJ2-1; TRBD1 matches at 9 bases. Germline-derived CDR1 and CDR2 are SEHNR and FQNEAQ (reference sequence). The CDR3 covers 15 residues. Trimming cost V 5 bases and J 8 bases; bases outside gene matches: 10.

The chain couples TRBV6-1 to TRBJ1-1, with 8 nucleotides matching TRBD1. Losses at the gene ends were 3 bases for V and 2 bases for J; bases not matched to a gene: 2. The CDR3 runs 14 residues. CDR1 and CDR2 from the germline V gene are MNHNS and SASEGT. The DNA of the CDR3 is TGTGCCAGCAGTGAGCAGGGGGCAAACACTGAAGCTTTCTTT. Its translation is CASSEQGANTEAFF.

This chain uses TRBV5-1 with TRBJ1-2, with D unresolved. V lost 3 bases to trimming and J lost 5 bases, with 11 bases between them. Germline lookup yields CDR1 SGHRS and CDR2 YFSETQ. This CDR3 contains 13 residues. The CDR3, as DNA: TGCGCCAGCAGCTCAGCCACGGTTTATGGCTACACCTTC. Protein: CASSSATVYGYTF.

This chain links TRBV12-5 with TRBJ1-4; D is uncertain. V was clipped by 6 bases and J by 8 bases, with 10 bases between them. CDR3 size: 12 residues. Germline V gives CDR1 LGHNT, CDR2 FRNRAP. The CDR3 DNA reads TGTGCTAGTGGCCGGGCAGGAGAAAAACTGTTTTTT. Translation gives CASGRAGEKLFF.

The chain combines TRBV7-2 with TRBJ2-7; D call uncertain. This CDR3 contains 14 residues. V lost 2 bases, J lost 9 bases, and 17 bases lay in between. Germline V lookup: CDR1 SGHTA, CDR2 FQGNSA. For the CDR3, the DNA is TGTGCCAGCAGCTTATCAGCCGCTGAGTATGGGCAGTACTTC. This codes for CASSLSAAEYGQYF.

CDR3 amino acids: CASSRTTADNEKLFF. CDR3 nucleotides: TGTGCCAGCTCACGCACGACAGCCGATAATGAAAAACTGTTTTTT. J is TRBJ1-4 and V is TRBV18; tentative D call: TRBD1 (5 bases). V lost 4 bases, J lost 4 bases, and 13 bases lay in between. This CDR3 has 15 residues. Germline values: CDR1 KGHSH, CDR2 LQKENI.

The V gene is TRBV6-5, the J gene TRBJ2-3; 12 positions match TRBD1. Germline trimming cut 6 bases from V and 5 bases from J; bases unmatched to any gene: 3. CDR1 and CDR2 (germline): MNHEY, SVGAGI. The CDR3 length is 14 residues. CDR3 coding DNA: TGTGCCAGCAGAAGGGACAGGGGGCGAGATACGCAGTATTTT. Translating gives CASRRDRGRDTQYF.

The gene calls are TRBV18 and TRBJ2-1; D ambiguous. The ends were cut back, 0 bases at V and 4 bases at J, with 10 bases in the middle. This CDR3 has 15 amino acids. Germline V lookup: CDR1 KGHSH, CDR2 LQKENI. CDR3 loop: CASSPPSEPYNEQFF. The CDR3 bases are TGTGCCAGCTCACCACCCTCGGAACCGTACAATGAGCAGTTCTTC.

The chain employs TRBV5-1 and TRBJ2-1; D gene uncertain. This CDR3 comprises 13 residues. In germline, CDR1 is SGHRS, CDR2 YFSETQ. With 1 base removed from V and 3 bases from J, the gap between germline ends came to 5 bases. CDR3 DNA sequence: TGCGCCAGCAGCTTGTTAGGCTACAATGAGCAGTTCTTC. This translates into CASSLLGYNEQFF.

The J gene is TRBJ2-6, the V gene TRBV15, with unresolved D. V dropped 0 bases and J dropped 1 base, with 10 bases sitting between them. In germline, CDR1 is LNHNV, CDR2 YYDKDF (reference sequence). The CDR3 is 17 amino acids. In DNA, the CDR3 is TGTGCCACCAGCAGAGAAATGGGTGGATCTGGGGCCAACGTCCTGACTTTC. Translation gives CATSREMGGSGANVLTF.

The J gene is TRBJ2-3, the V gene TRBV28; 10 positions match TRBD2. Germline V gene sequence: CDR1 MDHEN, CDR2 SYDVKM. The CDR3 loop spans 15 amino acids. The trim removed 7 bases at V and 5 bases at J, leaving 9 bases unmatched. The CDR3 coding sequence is TGTGCCAGCACCTCGGCTAGCGGGAGTCAAGATACGCAGTATTTT. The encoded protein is CASTSASGSQDTQYF.

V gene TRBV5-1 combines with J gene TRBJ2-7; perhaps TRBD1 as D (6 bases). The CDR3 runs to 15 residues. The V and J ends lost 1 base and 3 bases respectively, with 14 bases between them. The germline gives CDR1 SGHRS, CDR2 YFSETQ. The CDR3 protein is CASSLSVQGGYEQYF. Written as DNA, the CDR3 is TGCGCCAGCAGCTTGAGTGTACAGGGCGGCTACGAGCAGTACTTC.

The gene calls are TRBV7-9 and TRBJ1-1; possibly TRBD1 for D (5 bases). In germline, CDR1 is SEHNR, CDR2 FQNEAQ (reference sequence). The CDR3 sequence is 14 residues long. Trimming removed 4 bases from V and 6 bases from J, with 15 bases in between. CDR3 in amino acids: CASSSPGAGAEAFF. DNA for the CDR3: TGTGCCAGCAGCTCGCCCGGCGCGGGGGCTGAAGCTTTCTTT.

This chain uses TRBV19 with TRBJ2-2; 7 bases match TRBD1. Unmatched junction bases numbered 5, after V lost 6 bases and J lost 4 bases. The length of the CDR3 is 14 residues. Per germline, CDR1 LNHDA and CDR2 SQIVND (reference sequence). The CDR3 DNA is TGTGCCAGTAGACAACAGGGGCCCACCGGGGAGCTGTTTTTT. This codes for CASRQQGPTGELFF. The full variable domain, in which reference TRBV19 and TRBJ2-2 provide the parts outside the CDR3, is DGGITQSPKYLFRKEGQNVTLSCEQNLNHDAMYWYRQDPGQGLRLIYYSQIVNDFQKGDIAEGYSVSREKKESFPLTVTSAQKNPTAFYLCASRQQGPTGELFFGEGSRLTVL.

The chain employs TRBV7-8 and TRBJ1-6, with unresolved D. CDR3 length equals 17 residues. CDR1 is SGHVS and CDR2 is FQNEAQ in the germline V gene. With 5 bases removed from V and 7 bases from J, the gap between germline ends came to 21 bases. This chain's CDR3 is CASSTERPPVGNSPLHF. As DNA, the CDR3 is TGTGCCAGCAGCACAGAGAGACCGCCTGTAGGCAATTCACCCCTCCACTTT.

The CDR3 here is CASASAGTDTQYF. CDR3 nucleotides: TGTGCCAGCGCCTCAGCGGGCACAGATACGCAGTATTTT. V gene TRBV9 combines with J gene TRBJ2-3; a possible D gene is TRBD2 (5 bases). The CDR3 totals 13 residues. From germline, CDR1 is SGDLS and CDR2 YYNGEE. V was cut by 7 bases and J by 1 base, with 10 bases left in between.

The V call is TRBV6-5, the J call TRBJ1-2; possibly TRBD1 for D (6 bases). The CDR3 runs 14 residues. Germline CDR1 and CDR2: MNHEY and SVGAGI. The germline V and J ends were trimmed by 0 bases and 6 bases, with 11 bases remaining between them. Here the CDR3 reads CASSYSGTQHGYTF. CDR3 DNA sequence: TGTGCCAGCAGTTACTCCGGGACACAGCATGGCTACACCTTC.

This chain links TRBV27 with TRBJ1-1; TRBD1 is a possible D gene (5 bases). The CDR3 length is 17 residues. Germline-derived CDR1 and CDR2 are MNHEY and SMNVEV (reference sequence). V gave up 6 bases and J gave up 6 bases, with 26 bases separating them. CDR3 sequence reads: CASRQMGWYWGDPEAFF. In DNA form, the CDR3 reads TGTGCCAGCAGGCAAATGGGGTGGTATTGGGGGGACCCTGAAGCTTTCTTT.

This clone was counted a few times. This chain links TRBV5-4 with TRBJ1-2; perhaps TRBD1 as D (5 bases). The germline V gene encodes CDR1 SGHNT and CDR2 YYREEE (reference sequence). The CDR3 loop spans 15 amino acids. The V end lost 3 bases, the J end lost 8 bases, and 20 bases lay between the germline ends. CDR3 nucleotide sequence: TGTGCCAGCAGCTCCGGGGAGACAGTCTCTATCGGCTACACCTTC. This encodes CASSSGETVSIGYTF.

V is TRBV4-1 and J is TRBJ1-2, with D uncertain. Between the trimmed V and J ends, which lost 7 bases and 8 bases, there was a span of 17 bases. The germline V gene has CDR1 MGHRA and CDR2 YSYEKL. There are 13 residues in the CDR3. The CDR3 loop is CASTSEEGGGYTF. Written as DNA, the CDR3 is TGCGCCAGCACCTCTGAGGAAGGCGGCGGCTACACCTTC.

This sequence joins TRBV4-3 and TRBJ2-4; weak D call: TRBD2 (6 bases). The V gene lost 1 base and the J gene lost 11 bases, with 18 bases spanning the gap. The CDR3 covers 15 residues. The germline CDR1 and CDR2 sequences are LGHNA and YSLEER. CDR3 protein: CASSQAPGGRGVQYF. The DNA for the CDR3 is TGCGCCAGCAGCCAAGCCCCGGGTGGGCGGGGCGTTCAGTACTTC.